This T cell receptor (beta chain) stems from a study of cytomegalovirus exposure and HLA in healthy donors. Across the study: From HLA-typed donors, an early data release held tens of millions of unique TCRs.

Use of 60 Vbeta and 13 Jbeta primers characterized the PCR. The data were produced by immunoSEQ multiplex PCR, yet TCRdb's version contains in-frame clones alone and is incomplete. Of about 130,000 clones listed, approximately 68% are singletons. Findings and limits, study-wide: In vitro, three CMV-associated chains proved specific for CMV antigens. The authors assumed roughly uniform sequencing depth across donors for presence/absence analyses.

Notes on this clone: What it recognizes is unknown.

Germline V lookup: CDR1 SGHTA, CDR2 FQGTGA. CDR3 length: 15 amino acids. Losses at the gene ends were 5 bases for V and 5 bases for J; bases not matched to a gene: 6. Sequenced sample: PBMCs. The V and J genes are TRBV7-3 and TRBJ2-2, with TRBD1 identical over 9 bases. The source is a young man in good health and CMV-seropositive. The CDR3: CASSETGTGTGELFF. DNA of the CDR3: TGTGCCAGCAGCGAAACCGGGACAGGGACCGGGGAGCTGTTTTTT.